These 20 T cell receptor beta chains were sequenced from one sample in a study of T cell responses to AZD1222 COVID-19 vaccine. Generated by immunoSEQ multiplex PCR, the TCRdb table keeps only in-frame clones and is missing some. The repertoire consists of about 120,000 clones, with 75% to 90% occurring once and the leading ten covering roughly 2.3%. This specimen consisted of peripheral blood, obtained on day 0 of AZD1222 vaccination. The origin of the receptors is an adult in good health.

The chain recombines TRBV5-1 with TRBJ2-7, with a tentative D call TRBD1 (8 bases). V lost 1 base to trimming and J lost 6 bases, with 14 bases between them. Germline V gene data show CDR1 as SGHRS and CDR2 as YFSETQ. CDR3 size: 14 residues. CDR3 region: CASSLRQGRGEQYF. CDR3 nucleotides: TGCGCCAGCAGCTTGAGACAGGGGAGGGGCGAGCAGTACTTC.

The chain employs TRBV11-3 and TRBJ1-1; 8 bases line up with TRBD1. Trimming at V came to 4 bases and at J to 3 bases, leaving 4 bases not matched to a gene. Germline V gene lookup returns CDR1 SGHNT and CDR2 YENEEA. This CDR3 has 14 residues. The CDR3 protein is CASSYTGGDTEAFF. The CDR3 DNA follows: TGTGCCAGCAGCTACACAGGGGGTGACACTGAAGCTTTCTTT.

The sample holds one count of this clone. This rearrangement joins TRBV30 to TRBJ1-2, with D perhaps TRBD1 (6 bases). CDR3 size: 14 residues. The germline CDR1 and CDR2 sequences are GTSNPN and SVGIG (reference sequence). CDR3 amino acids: CAYRAQGTNYGYTF. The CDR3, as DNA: TGTGCTTACCGGGCCCAGGGGACTAACTATGGCTACACCTTC.

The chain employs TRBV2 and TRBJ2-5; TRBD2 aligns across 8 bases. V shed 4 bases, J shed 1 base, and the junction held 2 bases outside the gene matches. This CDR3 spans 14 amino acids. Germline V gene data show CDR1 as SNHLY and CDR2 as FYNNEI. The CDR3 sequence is CASSAGGPQETQYF. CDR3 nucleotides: TGTGCCAGCAGTGCGGGAGGGCCCCAAGAGACCCAGTACTTC.

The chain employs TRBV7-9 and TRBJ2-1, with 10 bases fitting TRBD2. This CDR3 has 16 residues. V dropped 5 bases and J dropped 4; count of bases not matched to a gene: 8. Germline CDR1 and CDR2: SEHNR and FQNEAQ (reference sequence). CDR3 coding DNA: TGTGCCAGCAGCCCCCGGACTAGCGGAGAATACAATGAGCAGTTCTTC. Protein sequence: CASSPRTSGEYNEQFF.

DNA for the CDR3: TGTGCCAGCAGTTTAGAGGGAAACTATGGCTACACCTTC. Translating gives CASSLEGNYGYTF. The chain carries TRBV28 and TRBJ1-2; the D is unclear. CDR3 length: 13 residues. CDR1 is MDHEN, CDR2 SYDVKM, per germline. V lost 2 bases to trimming and J lost 2 bases, with 6 bases between them.

CDR3 sequence (DNA): TGTGCCAGTAGTATCCAAGAGACCCAGTACTTC. Its protein is CASSIQETQYF. V gene TRBV19 combines with J gene TRBJ2-5; D is uncertain. Germline lookup yields CDR1 LNHDA and CDR2 SQIVND (reference sequence). The CDR3 runs 11 residues. V was pared by 3 bases and J by 1 base, with 0 bases between. The entire variable domain, with the rest obtained from reference TRBV19 and TRBJ2-5, is as follows: DGGITQSPKYLFRKEGQNVTLSCEQNLNHDAMYWYRQDPGQGLRLIYYSQIVNDFQKGDIAEGYSVSREKKESFPLTVTSAQKNPTAFYLCASSIQETQYFGPGTRLLVL.

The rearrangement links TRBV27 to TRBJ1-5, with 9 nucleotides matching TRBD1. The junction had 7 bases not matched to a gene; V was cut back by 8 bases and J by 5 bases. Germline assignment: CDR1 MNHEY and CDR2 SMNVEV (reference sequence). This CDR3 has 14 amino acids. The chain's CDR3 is CASGRQGGDQPQHF. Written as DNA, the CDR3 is TGTGCCAGCGGGCGACAGGGGGGGGATCAGCCCCAGCATTTT.

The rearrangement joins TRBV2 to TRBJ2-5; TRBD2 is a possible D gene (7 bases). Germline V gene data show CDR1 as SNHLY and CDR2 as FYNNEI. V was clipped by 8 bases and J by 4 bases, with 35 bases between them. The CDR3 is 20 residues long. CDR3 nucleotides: TGTGCCAGCCTTACCCGAGGCACAGGGCGGCGCGGGAGTAAGGGAGAGACCCAGTACTTC. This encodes CASLTRGTGRRGSKGETQYF. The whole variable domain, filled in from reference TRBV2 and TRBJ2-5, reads EPEVTQTPSHQVTQMGQEVILRCVPISNHLYFYWYRQILGQKVEFLVSFYNNEISEKSEIFDDQFSVERPDGSNFTLKIRSTKLEDSAMYFCASLTRGTGRRGSKGETQYFGPGTRLLVL.

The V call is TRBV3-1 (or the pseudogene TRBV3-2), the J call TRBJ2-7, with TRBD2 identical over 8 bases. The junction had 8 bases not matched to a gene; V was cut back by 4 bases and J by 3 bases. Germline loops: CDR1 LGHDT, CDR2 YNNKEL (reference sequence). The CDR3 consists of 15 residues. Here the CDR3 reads CASSRRGGRHYEQYF. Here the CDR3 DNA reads TGTGCCAGCAGCCGGCGGGGCGGGAGGCACTACGAGCAGTACTTC.

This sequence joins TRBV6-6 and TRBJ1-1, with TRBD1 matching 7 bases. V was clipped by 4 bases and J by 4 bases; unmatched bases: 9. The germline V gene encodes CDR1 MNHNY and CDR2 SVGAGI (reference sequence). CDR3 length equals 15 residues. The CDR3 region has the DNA TGTGCCAGCAGTTCCCCGACAGGGTTGGGCACTGAAGCTTTCTTT. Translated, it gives CASSSPTGLGTEAFF.

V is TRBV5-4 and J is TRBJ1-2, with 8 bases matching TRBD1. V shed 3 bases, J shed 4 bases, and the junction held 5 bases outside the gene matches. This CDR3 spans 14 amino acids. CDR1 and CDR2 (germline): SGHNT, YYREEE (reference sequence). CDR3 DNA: TGTGCCAGCAGCTCCTGGGGACAGGTCTATGGCTACACCTTC. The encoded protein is CASSSWGQVYGYTF.

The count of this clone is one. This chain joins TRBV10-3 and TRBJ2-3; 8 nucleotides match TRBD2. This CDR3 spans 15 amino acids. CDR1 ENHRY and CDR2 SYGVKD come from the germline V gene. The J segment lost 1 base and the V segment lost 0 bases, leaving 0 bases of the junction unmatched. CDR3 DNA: TGTGCCATCAGTGAGTCGACTAGCGGCACAGATACGCAGTATTTT. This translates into CAISESTSGTDTQYF.

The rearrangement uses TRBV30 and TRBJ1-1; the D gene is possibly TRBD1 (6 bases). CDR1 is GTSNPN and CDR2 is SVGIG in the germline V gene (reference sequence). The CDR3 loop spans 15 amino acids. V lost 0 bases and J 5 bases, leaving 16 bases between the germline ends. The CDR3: CAWSVIGGERTEAFF. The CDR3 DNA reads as TGTGCCTGGAGTGTAATAGGGGGGGAGAGGACTGAAGCTTTCTTT.

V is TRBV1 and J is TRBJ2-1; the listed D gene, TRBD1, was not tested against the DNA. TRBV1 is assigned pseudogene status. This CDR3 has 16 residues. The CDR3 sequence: CTSRSGWARTQDEQFF. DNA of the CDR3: TGCACCAGCCGCTCAGGGTGGGCTAGGACGCAAGATGAGCAGTTCTTC.

As DNA, the CDR3 is TGTGCCAGCAGCTTTGGGCTAGCGGGGGGTGAGCAGTTCTTC. Amino acid sequence: CASSFGLAGGEQFF. The chain employs TRBV11-2 and TRBJ2-1, with 11 bases that match TRBD2. CDR3 size: 14 residues. CDR1 is SGHAT, CDR2 FQNNGV, per germline. Trimming removed 3 bases from V and 9 bases from J; junction bases left unmatched: 4.

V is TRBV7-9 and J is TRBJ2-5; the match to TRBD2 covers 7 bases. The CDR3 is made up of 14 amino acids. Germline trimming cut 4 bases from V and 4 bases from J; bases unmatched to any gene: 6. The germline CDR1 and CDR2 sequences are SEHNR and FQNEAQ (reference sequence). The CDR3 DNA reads TGTGCCAGCAGCTACGGGACTACTTCAGAGACCCAGTACTTC. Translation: CASSYGTTSETQYF.

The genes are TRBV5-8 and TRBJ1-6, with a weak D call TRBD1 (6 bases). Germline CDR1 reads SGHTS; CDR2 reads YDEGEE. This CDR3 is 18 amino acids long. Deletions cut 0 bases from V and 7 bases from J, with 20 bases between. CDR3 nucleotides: TGTGCCAGCAGCTTGGTCAGGGGTAGAAACTTGGCGAATTCACCCCTCCACTTT. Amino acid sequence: CASSLVRGRNLANSPLHF.

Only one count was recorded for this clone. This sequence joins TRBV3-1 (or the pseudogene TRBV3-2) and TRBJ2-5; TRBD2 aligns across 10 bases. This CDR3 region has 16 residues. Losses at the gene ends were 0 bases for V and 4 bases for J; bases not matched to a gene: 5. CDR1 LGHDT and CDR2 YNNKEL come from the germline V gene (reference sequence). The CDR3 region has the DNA TGTGCCAGCAGCCAAGATAGTACTAGCGGGACAGAGACCCAGTACTTC. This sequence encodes CASSQDSTSGTETQYF.

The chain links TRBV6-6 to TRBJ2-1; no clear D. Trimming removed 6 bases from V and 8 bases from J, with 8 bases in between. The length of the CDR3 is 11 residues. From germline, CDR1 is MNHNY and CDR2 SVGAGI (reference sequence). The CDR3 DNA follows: TGTGCCAGCAGCCCTTTAGATGAGCAGTTCTTC. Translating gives CASSPLDEQFF.